This TCR beta chain is drawn from a study of graft-versus-host responses after intestinal transplantation. Study information: Grafts were multivisceral, liver-intestinal, or isolated intestinal. Broader study findings: Marrow from the recipient contained GvH clones, some of which had appeared first in ileum or blood.

Germline values: CDR1 SEHNR, CDR2 FQNEAQ (reference sequence). The ends were cut back, 5 bases at V and 3 bases at J, with 13 bases in the middle. The CDR3 has 14 residues. TCRdb keeps only in-frame clones here, not all; method: immunoSEQ multiplex PCR. This table holds around 100,000 clones, roughly nine tenths found once. For this clone: Its target is not known.

V gene TRBV7-9 combines with J gene TRBJ1-1; D remains ambiguous. The material sequenced was unstimulated CD4+ T cells sorted from spleen or lymph node cells, taken before transplant. This TCR was sampled from a human donor who was the organ donor for an intestinal transplant. For the CDR3, the DNA is TGTGCCAGCAGCCTCTACCCCCGGTACACTGAAGCTTTCTTT. Its translation: CASSLYPRYTEAFF.